This TCR beta chain originates from a study of T cells after yellow fever vaccination. Study in general: Low-cell-number fractions were prepared with SMART-Seq v4 Ultra Low Input. General study results and limits: A limited proportion of clonotypes was detected within both the CD4 and CD8 compartments. In post-booster samples, most primary-vaccination clones reappeared (just under 98% CD4, over 70% CD8).

Germline lookup yields CDR1 DFQATT and CDR2 SNEGSKA (reference sequence). Unmatched junction bases numbered 8, after V lost 5 bases and J lost 5 bases. The CDR3 runs to 15 residues. Template switching by 5'RACE produced TCR cDNA, adding a universal primer site and UMIs. TCRdb reprocessed the 5' RACE reads with MiXCR, giving one entry per CDR3 protein. The sample comprises 250,000 to 400,000 distinct CDR3 sequences, about 4% of which are singletons, and 20% to 25% rests with the top ten. Concerning this clonotype: Its target is not known.

The clonotype originates from a man aged 18 to 29 who received the YFV17D yellow fever vaccine. The input for sequencing was PBMCs, taken 5 days after the yellow fever booster vaccination. The chain is built from TRBV20-1 and TRBJ2-3; 12 bases are shared with TRBD2. The CDR3 loop reads CSAPSSGGVQDTQYF. CDR3 coding DNA: TGCAGTGCTCCGTCTAGCGGGGGGGTTCAAGATACGCAGTATTTT.